One and the same sample provided the 17 T cell receptor beta chains below, sequenced in a study of technical replicates of blood from a handful of donors. TCRdb's table, derived via immunoSEQ multiplex PCR, lists solely in-frame clones and lacks some. The repertoire has about 76,000 clones, just under 97% of them found once; the top ten carry around 0.2%. Sequencing used T cells isolated from PBMCs. These TCRs come from a human donor in good health.

This chain connects TRBV7-2 to TRBJ2-7; D unresolved. CDR1 SGHTA and CDR2 FQGNSA come from the germline V gene. The CDR3 has 11 residues. The V end was cut by 2 bases, the J end by 4 bases, with 3 bases between. CDR3 sequence: CASSLYYEQYF. CDR3 DNA sequence: TGTGCCAGCAGCTTATATTACGAGCAGTACTTC.

This chain uses TRBV15 with TRBJ1-6; no clear D. In germline, CDR1 is LNHNV, CDR2 YYDKDF (reference sequence). This CDR3 has 16 amino acids. The germline V and J ends were trimmed by 5 bases and 9 bases, with 20 bases remaining between them. CDR3 loop: CATSPRISGLGSPLHF. The CDR3 region has the DNA TGTGCCACCAGCCCAAGGATATCCGGGTTAGGTTCACCCCTCCACTTT.

The chain carries TRBV4-1 and TRBJ2-1, with 9 bases identical to TRBD1. V shed 4 bases, J shed 8 bases, and the junction held 15 bases outside the gene matches. The CDR3 sequence is 17 residues long. CDR1 and CDR2 (germline): MGHRA, YSYEKL. The CDR3 coding sequence is TGCGCCAGCAGCCTACGATTGGACGACAGGGGGTGGGATGAGCAGTTCTTC. It is translated as CASSLRLDDRGWDEQFF.

CDR3 loop: CSVEPRFLGDIPINQETQYF. The DNA of the CDR3 is TGCAGCGTTGAACCCCGGTTCCTAGGGGACATTCCGATAAACCAAGAGACCCAGTACTTC. The chain couples TRBV29-1 to TRBJ2-5; tentative D call: TRBD1 (6 bases). With 2 bases removed from V and 0 bases from J, the gap between germline ends came to 28 bases. Germline V gene sequence: CDR1 SQVTM, CDR2 ANQGSEA. The CDR3 contains 20 residues.

V gene TRBV13 combines with J gene TRBJ1-1; D not certain. The length of the CDR3 is 13 residues. Germline-derived CDR1 and CDR2 are PRHDT and FYEKMQ (reference sequence). Trimming left V 0 bases short and J 4 bases short, with 6 bases between. CDR3 loop: CASSLGAVTEAFF. In nucleotides, the CDR3 is TGTGCCAGCAGCTTAGGTGCGGTCACTGAAGCTTTCTTT.

J is TRBJ2-2 and V is TRBV5-1; 7 bases line up with TRBD1. The CDR3 is made up of 15 amino acids. Losses at the gene ends were 0 bases for V and 3 bases for J; bases not matched to a gene: 2. CDR1 is SGHRS and CDR2 is YFSETQ in the germline V gene. DNA of the CDR3: TGCGCCAGCAGCTTGGAGGGGGCCGACACCGGGGAGCTGTTTTTT. Translated, it gives CASSLEGADTGELFF. Supplemented by reference TRBV5-1 and TRBJ2-2, the full variable domain reads KAGVTQTPRYLIKTRGQQVTLSCSPISGHRSVSWYQQTPGQGLQFLFEYFSETQRNKGNFPGRFSGRQFSNSRSEMNVSTLELGDSALYLCASSLEGADTGELFFGEGSRLTVL.

The chain carries TRBV27 and TRBJ2-7, with a tentative D call TRBD1 (6 bases). The CDR3 covers 13 residues. The germline gives CDR1 MNHEY, CDR2 SMNVEV (reference sequence). Between the trimmed V and J ends, which lost 5 bases and 7 bases, there was a span of 15 bases. CDR3 coding DNA: TGTGCCAGCAGTCCGTCCGACAGGCTGGAGCAGTACTTC. Encoded protein: CASSPSDRLEQYF.

This chain uses TRBV5-5 with TRBJ1-5; TRBD1 aligns across 7 bases. The CDR3 spans 13 residues. From germline, CDR1 is SGHKS and CDR2 YYEKEE (reference sequence). V was pared by 5 bases and J by 11 bases, with 10 bases of the junction left unmatched. The CDR3 here is CASRTGLQESQHF. CDR3 nucleotide sequence: TGTGCCAGCAGGACAGGGCTCCAGGAATCCCAGCATTTT.

This rearrangement joins TRBV19 to TRBJ2-1; tentative D call: TRBD2 (6 bases). Germline CDR1 reads LNHDA; CDR2 reads SQIVND (reference sequence). This CDR3 region has 15 residues. Trimming shortened V by 0 bases and J by 7 bases, and 13 bases separated the two germline ends. Here the CDR3 reads CASSIDRRGGNEQFF. Written as DNA, the CDR3 is TGTGCCAGTAGTATAGATAGGAGGGGAGGTAATGAGCAGTTCTTC.

The J gene is TRBJ2-1, the V gene TRBV9; a weak D match, TRBD2 (6 bases). The V gene's germline CDR1 is SGDLS and CDR2 YYNGEE. This CDR3 contains 15 residues. Trimming pared 0 bases from V and 7 bases from J, leaving 14 bases between. The CDR3 loop reads CASSVAGGAGNEQFF. The CDR3 DNA reads TGTGCCAGCAGCGTAGCCGGGGGAGCGGGTAATGAGCAGTTCTTC.

The chain links TRBV6-6 to TRBJ2-1; 9 bases match TRBD1. Trimming at V came to 10 bases and at J to 7 bases, leaving 11 bases not matched to a gene. The CDR3 is 14 residues long. Per germline, CDR1 MNHNY and CDR2 SVGAGI (reference sequence). DNA for the CDR3: TGTGCCACGCGCCCAGGACAGGGGCGGAATGAGCAGTTCTTC. This encodes CATRPGQGRNEQFF.

V is TRBV27 and J is TRBJ2-5; 7 nucleotides align to TRBD2. The V segment lost 6 bases and the J segment 5 bases; nucleotides outside the gene matches: 12. The germline gives CDR1 MNHEY, CDR2 SMNVEV (reference sequence). The CDR3 is 15 amino acids. This CDR3 is CASSPTAGVGETQYF. The CDR3 bases are TGTGCCAGCAGCCCGACGGCGGGGGTTGGGGAGACCCAGTACTTC.

This chain links TRBV5-1 with TRBJ2-5, with D possibly matching TRBD1 (5 bases). The CDR3 runs 15 residues. V was pared by 0 bases and J by 1 base, with 10 bases between. Germline V lookup: CDR1 SGHRS, CDR2 YFSETQ. The CDR3 is CASSLGQSPQETQYF. CDR3 in DNA: TGCGCCAGCAGCTTGGGACAGAGTCCCCAAGAGACCCAGTACTTC.

The genes are TRBV5-1 and TRBJ1-5, with D maybe TRBD1 (5 bases). The V end lost 8 bases, the J end lost 4 bases, and 13 bases lay between the germline ends. CDR1 and CDR2 (germline): SGHRS, YFSETQ. This CDR3 is built from 13 residues. For the CDR3, the DNA is TGCGCCAGTTCCCTGTCAGGGAATCAGCCCCAGCATTTT. Translating it yields CASSLSGNQPQHF.

The chain couples TRBV5-1 to TRBJ2-7; D remains ambiguous. V lost 0 bases and J lost 2, with 18 bases in between. The CDR3 runs to 17 residues. Germline V gene sequence: CDR1 SGHRS, CDR2 YFSETQ. CDR3 in amino acids: CASSLEARQRTAYEQYF. The CDR3 region has the DNA TGCGCCAGCAGCTTGGAGGCACGGCAGCGCACGGCCTACGAGCAGTACTTC.

The chain is built from TRBV30 and TRBJ2-7; 8 positions match TRBD1. The CDR3 loop spans 14 amino acids. Germline lookup yields CDR1 GTSNPN and CDR2 SVGIG (reference sequence). V lost 7 bases, J lost 2 bases, and 10 bases stayed unmatched. Written as DNA, the CDR3 is TGTGCCTCAGTTCTCGGGACAGGAACCTACGAGCAGTACTTC. Translating it yields CASVLGTGTYEQYF.

The CDR3 sequence: CASSILAGVGSYEQYF. The CDR3 DNA reads as TGCGCCAGCAGCATCCTAGCGGGAGTGGGGAGCTACGAGCAGTACTTC. This sequence joins TRBV5-1 and TRBJ2-7, with 10 bases lining up with TRBD2. From germline, CDR1 is SGHRS and CDR2 YFSETQ. With V trimmed by 4 bases and J by 3 bases, 10 bases remained unmatched. The CDR3 has 16 residues.